This passage covers 11 T cell receptor beta chains from one sample sequenced in a study of PD-1 blockade in classical Hodgkin lymphoma. The table came from immunoSEQ multiplex PCR; TCRdb's copy has only in-frame clones and leaves some out. Of roughly 34,000 clones in the sample, 76% were seen once. Every patient relapsed after autologous stem cell transplantation, and brentuximab vedotin exposure varied. Material: peripheral blood mononuclear cells (PBMCs), obtained before the second cycle of nivolumab. These receptors originate from a human donor with classical Hodgkin lymphoma.

This rearrangement joins TRBV18 to TRBJ2-6; TRBD1 matches at 9 bases. The CDR3 length is 16 residues. J lost 2 bases, V lost 3 bases, and 2 bases had no gene match. Germline assignment: CDR1 KGHSH and CDR2 LQKENI. The CDR3 DNA follows: TGTGCCAGCTCACCCGGACAGGGGACTGGGGCCAACGTCCTGACTTTC. Translated, it gives CASSPGQGTGANVLTF.

J is TRBJ2-5 and V is TRBV4-1; either TRBD1 or TRBD2 may fit D (6 bases each). The germline V gene encodes CDR1 MGHRA and CDR2 YSYEKL. Trimming left V 1 base short and J 2 bases short, with 14 bases between. There are 16 residues in the CDR3. CDR3 coding DNA: TGCGCCAGCAGCCAAGTTTCGGGGGCCCGGCAAGAGACCCAGTACTTC. Its protein product is CASSQVSGARQETQYF.

This clone is a singleton in its sample. The chain links TRBV19 to TRBJ2-2, with TRBD1 matching over 9 bases. The CDR3 consists of 15 residues. V dropped 6 bases and J dropped 5; count of bases not matched to a gene: 7. Germline V gives CDR1 LNHDA, CDR2 SQIVND (reference sequence). In nucleotides, the CDR3 is TGTGCCAGTAGCGAAACCGGGACAGGGACCGGGGAGCTGTTTTTT. Its protein is CASSETGTGTGELFF.

The CDR3 sequence: CASSVTGSGGLTSYEQYF. CDR3 DNA sequence: TGTGCCAGCAGCGTTACAGGTAGCGGGGGCCTCACCTCCTACGAGCAGTACTTC. The chain carries TRBV11-2 and TRBJ2-7; 9 bases fit TRBD2. CDR1 is SGHAT and CDR2 is FQNNGV in the germline V gene. This CDR3 is 18 amino acids long. V trimming: 5 bases; J trimming: 0 bases; junction bases outside the gene matches: 14.

The V call is TRBV10-2, the J call TRBJ2-7, with D perhaps matching TRBD2 (7 bases). Germline V lookup: CDR1 WSHSY, CDR2 SAAADI. V lost 1 base to trimming and J lost 2 bases, with 18 bases between them. The CDR3 has 17 residues. CDR3 nucleotide sequence: TGCGCCAGCAGTGAGTACCACGCGGGGGCTTCACCCTACGAGCAGTACTTC. As protein: CASSEYHAGASPYEQYF.

CDR3 sequence (DNA): TGTGCCAGCAGCCCCGTTGCGGAGACCCAGTACTTC. Translating it yields CASSPVAETQYF. The V gene is TRBV11-2, the J gene TRBJ2-5; D is unresolved. V lost 5 bases and J lost 5, with 9 bases in between. The CDR3 sequence is 12 residues long. CDR1 SGHAT and CDR2 FQNNGV come from the germline V gene.

The chain is built from TRBV19 and TRBJ2-5; 11 bases fit TRBD2. V trimming: 7 bases; J trimming: 3 bases; junction bases outside the gene matches: 4. Per the germline V gene, CDR1 is LNHDA and CDR2 is SQIVND (reference sequence). The CDR3 has 14 amino acids. Here the CDR3 DNA reads TGTGCCAGTACCATTAGCGGGGGGGAAGAGACCCAGTACTTC. Amino acids: CASTISGGEETQYF.

The chain combines TRBV7-3 with TRBJ2-5; D perhaps matches TRBD1 (6 bases). The V end lost 0 bases, the J end lost 5 bases, and 10 bases lay between the germline ends. The CDR3 totals 14 residues. Germline CDR1 is SGHTA and CDR2 is FQGTGA. CDR3 DNA sequence: TGTGCCAGCAGCTTAACACAGGGCGATGAGACCCAGTACTTC. It translates to CASSLTQGDETQYF.

CDR3 region: CARDRTGNHEQYF. The CDR3 region has the DNA TGTGCCAGAGACCGGACAGGTAACCACGAGCAGTACTTC. The genes are TRBV11-2 and TRBJ2-7; 7 positions agree with TRBD1. CDR1 is SGHAT, CDR2 FQNNGV, per germline. This CDR3 contains 13 residues. The ends lost 9 bases at V and 5 bases at J; junction bases unmatched: 10.

This sequence joins TRBV7-2 and TRBJ1-2; perhaps TRBD1 as D (6 bases). The CDR3 has 16 amino acids. Trimming took off 4 bases at V and 4 bases at J, with 19 bases between the two ends. Germline CDR1 SGHTA, CDR2 FQGNSA. CDR3 in DNA: TGTGCCAGCAGCTCAAGAATACAGGGCTCTCGCTATGGCTACACCTTC. Protein: CASSSRIQGSRYGYTF.

The chain recombines TRBV27 with TRBJ2-7, with D uncertain. The CDR3 consists of 14 residues. The V gene's germline CDR1 is MNHEY and CDR2 SMNVEV (reference sequence). Between the trimmed V and J ends, which lost 0 bases and 3 bases, there was a span of 9 bases. The CDR3 protein is CASSLSVDHYEQYF. The CDR3 region has the DNA TGTGCCAGCAGTTTATCGGTGGACCACTACGAGCAGTACTTC.